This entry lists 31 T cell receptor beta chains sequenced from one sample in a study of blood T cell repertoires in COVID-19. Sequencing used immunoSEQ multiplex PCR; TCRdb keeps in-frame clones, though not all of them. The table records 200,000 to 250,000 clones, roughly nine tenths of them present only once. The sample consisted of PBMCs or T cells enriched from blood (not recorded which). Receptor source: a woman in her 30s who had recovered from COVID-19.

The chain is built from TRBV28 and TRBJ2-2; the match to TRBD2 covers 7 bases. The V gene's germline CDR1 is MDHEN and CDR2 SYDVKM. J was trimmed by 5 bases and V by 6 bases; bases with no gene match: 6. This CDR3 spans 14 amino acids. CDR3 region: CASRGSGVTGELFF. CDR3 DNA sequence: TGTGCCAGCAGGGGAAGCGGGGTTACCGGGGAGCTGTTTTTT.

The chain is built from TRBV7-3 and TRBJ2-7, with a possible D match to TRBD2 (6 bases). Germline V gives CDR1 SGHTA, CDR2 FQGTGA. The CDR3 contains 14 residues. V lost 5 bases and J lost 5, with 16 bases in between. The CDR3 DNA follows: TGTGCCAGCAGCCCGTCGGCGGGGTCCCACGAGCAGTACTTC. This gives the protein CASSPSAGSHEQYF.

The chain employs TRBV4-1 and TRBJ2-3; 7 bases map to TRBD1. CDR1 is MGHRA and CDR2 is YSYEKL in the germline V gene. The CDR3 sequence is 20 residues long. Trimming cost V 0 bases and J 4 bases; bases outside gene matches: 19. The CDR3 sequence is CASSQDIGLRKGGASDTQYF. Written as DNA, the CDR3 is TGCGCCAGCAGCCAAGATATAGGTTTACGAAAAGGGGGCGCATCAGATACGCAGTATTTT.

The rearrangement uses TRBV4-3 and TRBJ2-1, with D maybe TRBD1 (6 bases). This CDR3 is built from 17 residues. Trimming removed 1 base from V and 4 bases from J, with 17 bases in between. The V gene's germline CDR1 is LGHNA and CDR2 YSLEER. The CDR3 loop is CASSQGTWTVGYNEQFF. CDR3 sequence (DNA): TGCGCCAGCAGCCAAGGGACCTGGACAGTGGGTTACAATGAGCAGTTCTTC.

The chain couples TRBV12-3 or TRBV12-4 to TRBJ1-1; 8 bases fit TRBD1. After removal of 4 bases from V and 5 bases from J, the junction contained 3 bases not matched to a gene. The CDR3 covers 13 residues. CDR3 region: CASSSGQATEAFF. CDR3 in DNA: TGTGCCAGCAGTTCGGGACAGGCAACTGAAGCTTTCTTT.

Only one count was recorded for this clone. In DNA form, the CDR3 reads TGTGCCAGCAGCTTAGGACCGGGACAAACTTCCTACGAGCAGTACTTC. It translates to CASSLGPGQTSYEQYF. The chain carries TRBV7-2 and TRBJ2-7, with D perhaps matching TRBD1 (6 bases). Germline V gives CDR1 SGHTA, CDR2 FQGNSA. Trimming took 1 base from V and 1 from J, leaving 14 bases between them. The CDR3 runs 16 residues.

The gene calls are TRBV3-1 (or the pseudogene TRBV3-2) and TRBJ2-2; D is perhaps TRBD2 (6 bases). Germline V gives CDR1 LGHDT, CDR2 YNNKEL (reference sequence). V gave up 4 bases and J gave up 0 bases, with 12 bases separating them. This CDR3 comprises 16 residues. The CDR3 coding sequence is TGTGCCAGCAGCCTCGGACTATCCGCGAACACCGGGGAGCTGTTTTTT. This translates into CASSLGLSANTGELFF.

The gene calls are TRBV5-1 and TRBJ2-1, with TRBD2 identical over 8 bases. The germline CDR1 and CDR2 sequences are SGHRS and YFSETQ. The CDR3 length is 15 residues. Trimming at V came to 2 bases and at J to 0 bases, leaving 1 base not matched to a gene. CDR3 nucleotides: TGCGCCAGCAGCTTAAGCGGGGGCTCCTACAATGAGCAGTTCTTC. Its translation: CASSLSGGSYNEQFF.

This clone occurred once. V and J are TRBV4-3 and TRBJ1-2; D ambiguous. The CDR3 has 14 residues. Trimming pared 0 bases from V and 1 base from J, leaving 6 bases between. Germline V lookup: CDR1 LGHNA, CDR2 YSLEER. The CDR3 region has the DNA TGCGCCAGCAGCCAAGATGGCAGTAACTATGGCTACACCTTC. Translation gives CASSQDGSNYGYTF.

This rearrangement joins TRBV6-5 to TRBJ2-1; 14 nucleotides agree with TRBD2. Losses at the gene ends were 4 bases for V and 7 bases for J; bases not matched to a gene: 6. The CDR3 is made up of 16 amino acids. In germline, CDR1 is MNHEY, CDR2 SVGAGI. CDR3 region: CASSFGLAGGRNEQFF. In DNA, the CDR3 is TGTGCCAGCAGTTTTGGACTAGCGGGGGGCAGAAATGAGCAGTTCTTC.

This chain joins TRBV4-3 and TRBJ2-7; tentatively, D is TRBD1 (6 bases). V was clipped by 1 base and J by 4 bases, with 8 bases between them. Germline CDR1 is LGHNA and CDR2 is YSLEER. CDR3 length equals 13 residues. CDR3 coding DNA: TGCGCCAGCAGCCAAGGGACAGTTTACGAGCAGTACTTC. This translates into CASSQGTVYEQYF.

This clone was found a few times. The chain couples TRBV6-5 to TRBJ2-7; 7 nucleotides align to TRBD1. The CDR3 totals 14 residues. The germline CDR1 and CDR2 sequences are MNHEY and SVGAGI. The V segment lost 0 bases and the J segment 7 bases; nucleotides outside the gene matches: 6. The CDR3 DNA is TGTGCCAGCAGTTACTCGGGACAGCATACGGAGCAGTACTTC. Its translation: CASSYSGQHTEQYF.

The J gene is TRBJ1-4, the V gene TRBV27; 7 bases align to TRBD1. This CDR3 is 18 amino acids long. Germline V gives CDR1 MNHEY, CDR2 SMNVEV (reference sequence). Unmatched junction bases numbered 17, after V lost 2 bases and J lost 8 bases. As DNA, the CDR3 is TGTGCCAGCAGTTTACTCCGGGACAGTGGTTCGATGCGCGAAAAACTGTTTTTT. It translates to CASSLLRDSGSMREKLFF.

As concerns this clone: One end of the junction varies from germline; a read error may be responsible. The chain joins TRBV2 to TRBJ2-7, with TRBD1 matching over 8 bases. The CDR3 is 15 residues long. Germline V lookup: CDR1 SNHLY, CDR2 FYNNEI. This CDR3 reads CASTKDRGDSHEQYF. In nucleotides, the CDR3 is TGTGCCAGCACCAAAGACAGGGGTGACTCCCACGAGCAGTACTTC.

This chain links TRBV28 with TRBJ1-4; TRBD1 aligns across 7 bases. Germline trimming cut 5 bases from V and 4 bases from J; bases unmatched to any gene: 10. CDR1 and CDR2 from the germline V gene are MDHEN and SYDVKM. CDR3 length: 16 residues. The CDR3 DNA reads TGTGCCAGCAGTCCCCGACTAGGGGGCAGTAATGAAAAACTGTTTTTT. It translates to CASSPRLGGSNEKLFF.

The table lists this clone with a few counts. The CDR3 spells CASSRGTTPRNTEAFF. The DNA of the CDR3 is TGTGCCAGCAGTCGAGGCACAACCCCTAGGAACACTGAAGCTTTCTTT. The rearrangement joins TRBV2 to TRBJ1-1; D is unresolved. Germline V gene lookup returns CDR1 SNHLY and CDR2 FYNNEI. This CDR3 spans 16 amino acids. V was cut by 5 bases and J by 1 base, with 17 bases left in between.

CDR3 DNA sequence: TGTGCCAGCAGCTACCAGGTGAGGGCGGACTATGGCTACACCTTC. Its protein product is CASSYQVRADYGYTF. This sequence joins TRBV7-8 and TRBJ1-2; no firm D call. The CDR3 consists of 15 residues. Trimming removed 4 bases from V and 3 bases from J, with 15 bases in between. Per germline, CDR1 SGHVS and CDR2 FQNEAQ.

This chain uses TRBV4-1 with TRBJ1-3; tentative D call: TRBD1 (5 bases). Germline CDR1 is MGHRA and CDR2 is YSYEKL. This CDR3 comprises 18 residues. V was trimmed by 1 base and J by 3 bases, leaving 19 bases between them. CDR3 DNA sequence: TGCGCCAGCAGCCAAGTCGACCTGGGCTGGAGGGGTGGAAACACCATATATTTT. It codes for CASSQVDLGWRGGNTIYF.

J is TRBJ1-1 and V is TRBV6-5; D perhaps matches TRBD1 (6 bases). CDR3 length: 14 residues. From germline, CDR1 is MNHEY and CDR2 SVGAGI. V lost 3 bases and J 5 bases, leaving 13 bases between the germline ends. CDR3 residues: CASSYVGGATEAFF. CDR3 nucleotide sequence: TGTGCCAGCAGTTATGTGGGGGGGGCTACTGAAGCTTTCTTT.

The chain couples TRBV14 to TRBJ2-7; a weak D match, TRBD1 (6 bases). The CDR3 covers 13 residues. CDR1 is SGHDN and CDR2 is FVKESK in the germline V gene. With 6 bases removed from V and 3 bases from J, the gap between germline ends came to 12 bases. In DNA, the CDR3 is TGTGCCAGCAGTGAGGACAGTCTCTACGAGCAGTACTTC. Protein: CASSEDSLYEQYF.

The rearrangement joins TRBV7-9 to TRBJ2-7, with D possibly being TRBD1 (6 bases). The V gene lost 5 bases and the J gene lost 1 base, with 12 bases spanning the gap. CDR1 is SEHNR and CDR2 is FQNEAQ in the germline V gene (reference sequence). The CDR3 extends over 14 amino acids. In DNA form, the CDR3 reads TGTGCCAGCAGCCGTTCCGACAGGTCCTACGAGCAGTACTTC. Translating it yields CASSRSDRSYEQYF. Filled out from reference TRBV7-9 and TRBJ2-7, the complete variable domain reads DTGVSQNPRHKITKRGQNVTFRCDPISEHNRLYWYRQTLGQGPEFLTYFQNEAQLEKSRLLSDRFSAERPKGSFSTLEIQRTEQGDSAMYLCASSRSDRSYEQYFGPGTRLTVT.

The CDR3 region is CASSQGERNTEAFF. The CDR3 DNA is TGCGCCAGCAGCCAAGGGGAGAGGAACACTGAAGCTTTCTTT. The V call is TRBV4-1, the J call TRBJ1-1, with D uncertain. CDR1 MGHRA and CDR2 YSYEKL come from the germline V gene. The V end lost 1 base, the J end lost 1 base, and 7 bases lay between the germline ends. CDR3 size: 14 residues.

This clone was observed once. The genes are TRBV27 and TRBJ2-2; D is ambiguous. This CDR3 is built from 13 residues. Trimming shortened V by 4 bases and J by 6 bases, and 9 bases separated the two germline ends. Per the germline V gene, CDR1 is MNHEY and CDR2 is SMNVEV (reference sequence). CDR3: CASSSNLAGELFF. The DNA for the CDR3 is TGTGCCAGCAGTTCAAATTTAGCCGGGGAGCTGTTTTTT.

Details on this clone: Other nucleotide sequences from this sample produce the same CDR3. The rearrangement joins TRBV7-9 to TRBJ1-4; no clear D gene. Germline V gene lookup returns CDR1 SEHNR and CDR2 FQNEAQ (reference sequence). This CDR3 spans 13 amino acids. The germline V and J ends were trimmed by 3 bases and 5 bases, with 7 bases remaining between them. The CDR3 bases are TGTGCCAGCAGCTTTGACGGGAATGAAAAACTGTTTTTT. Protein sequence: CASSFDGNEKLFF.

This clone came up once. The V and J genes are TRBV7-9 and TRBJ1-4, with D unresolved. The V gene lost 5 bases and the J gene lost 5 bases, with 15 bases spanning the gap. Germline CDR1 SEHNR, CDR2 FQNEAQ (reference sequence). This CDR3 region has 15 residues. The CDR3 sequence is CASSRGAAGNEKLFF. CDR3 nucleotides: TGTGCCAGCAGCCGCGGCGCAGCGGGAAATGAAAAACTGTTTTTT.

The CDR3 here is CAISAQRGENNEQFF. The DNA for the CDR3 is TGTGCCATCAGTGCCCAGCGGGGGGAAAACAATGAGCAGTTCTTC. The chain combines TRBV10-3 with TRBJ2-1; 9 nucleotides line up with TRBD2. Germline V gene data show CDR1 as ENHRY and CDR2 as SYGVKD. The V segment lost 4 bases and the J segment 5 bases; nucleotides outside the gene matches: 6. The CDR3 has 15 residues.

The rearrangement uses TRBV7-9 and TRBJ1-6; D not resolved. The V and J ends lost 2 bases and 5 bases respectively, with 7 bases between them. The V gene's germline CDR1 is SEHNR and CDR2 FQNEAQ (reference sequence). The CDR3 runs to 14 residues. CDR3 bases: TGTGCCAGCAGCTTACGGGGAAATAATTCACCCCTCCACTTT. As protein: CASSLRGNNSPLHF.

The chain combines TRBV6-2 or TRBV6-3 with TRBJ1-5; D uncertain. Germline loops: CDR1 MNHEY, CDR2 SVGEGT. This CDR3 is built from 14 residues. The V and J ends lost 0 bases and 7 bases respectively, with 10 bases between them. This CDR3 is CASSYSAVGQPQHF. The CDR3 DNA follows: TGTGCCAGCAGTTACTCGGCGGTTGGCCAGCCCCAGCATTTT.

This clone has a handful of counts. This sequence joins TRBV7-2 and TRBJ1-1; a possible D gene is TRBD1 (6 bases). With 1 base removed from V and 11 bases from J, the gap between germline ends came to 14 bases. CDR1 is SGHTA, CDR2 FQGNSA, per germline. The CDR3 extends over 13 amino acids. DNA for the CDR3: TGTGCCAGCAGCTTAGTACCCGAGGGGGAGGCTTTCTTT. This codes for CASSLVPEGEAFF.

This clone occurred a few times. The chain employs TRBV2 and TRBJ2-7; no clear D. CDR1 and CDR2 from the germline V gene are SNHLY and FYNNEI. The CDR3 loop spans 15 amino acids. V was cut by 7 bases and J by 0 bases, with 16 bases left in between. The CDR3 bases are TGTGCCAGCACCCAAAACTCAAATCCCTCCTACGAGCAGTACTTC. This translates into CASTQNSNPSYEQYF.

The CDR3 DNA is TGCGCCAGCAGCCAAGATCAGGGACAGCTGAACACTGAAGCTTTCTTT. Encoded protein: CASSQDQGQLNTEAFF. The rearrangement joins TRBV4-1 to TRBJ1-1, with 7 nucleotides matching TRBD1. Germline CDR1 reads MGHRA; CDR2 reads YSYEKL. CDR3 length equals 16 residues. V gave up 0 bases and J gave up 0 bases; unmatched junction bases: 4.